This entry lists 16 T cell receptor beta chains sequenced from one sample in a study of response to subunit inactivated influenza vaccine. TCRdb processed the RT-PCR reads anew with MiXCR; each CDR3 protein has one entry. The repertoire consists of 500,000 to 550,000 distinct CDR3 sequences, with 6.5% to 8% occurring once and the leading ten covering over 10%. Material: PBMCs from blood, obtained about 23 months after vaccination. Receptors originate from a man aged 50 to 75 who received an inactivated influenza vaccine.

Only a few counts were recorded for this clonotype. The chain carries TRBV18 and TRBJ2-6, with 14 nucleotides matching TRBD2. Germline CDR1 reads KGHSH; CDR2 reads LQKENI. The CDR3 is 20 amino acids. V lost 2 bases, J lost 0 bases, and 6 bases stayed unmatched. CDR3 amino acids: CASSPGTSGGTVSGANVLTF. DNA for the CDR3: TGTGCCAGCTCACCAGGGACTAGCGGGGGTACCGTCTCTGGGGCCAACGTCCTGACTTTC.

This clonotype has at least ten counts. V gene TRBV11-2 combines with J gene TRBJ1-1; D unclear. The V gene lost 5 bases and the J gene lost 0 bases, with 10 bases spanning the gap. This CDR3 has 14 residues. From germline, CDR1 is SGHAT and CDR2 FQNNGV. The CDR3 loop reads CASSPQPMNTEAFF. Here the CDR3 DNA reads TGTGCCAGCAGCCCCCAACCCATGAACACTGAAGCTTTCTTT. Combining the CDR3 with reference TRBV11-2 and TRBJ1-1 gives the whole variable domain EAGVAQSPRYKIIEKRQSVAFWCNPISGHATLYWYQQILGQGPKLLIQFQNNGVVDDSQLPKDRFSAERLKGVDSTLKIQPAKLEDSAVYLCASSPQPMNTEAFFGQGTRLTVV.

The chain couples TRBV2 to TRBJ2-3; D gene uncertain. The germline V gene encodes CDR1 SNHLY and CDR2 FYNNEI. The V and J ends lost 5 bases and 4 bases respectively, with 10 bases between them. The CDR3 spans 13 residues. The CDR3: CASSRDVSDTQYF. For the CDR3, the DNA is TGTGCCAGCAGTCGAGACGTCTCAGATACGCAGTATTTT.

A few counts support this clonotype. The chain uses TRBV11-2 and TRBJ1-3, with TRBD1 identical over 7 bases. Per germline, CDR1 SGHAT and CDR2 FQNNGV. The CDR3 spans 16 residues. Trimming took 6 bases from V and 0 from J; bases not matched to a gene: 8. DNA of the CDR3: TGTGCCAGCAGACACCCGGGACAGAGCTCTGGAAACACCATATATTTT. Its translation is CASRHPGQSSGNTIYF.

The V and J genes are TRBV4-2 and TRBJ2-5; TRBD2 matches at 11 bases. This CDR3 is 18 amino acids long. V lost 6 bases, J lost 0 bases, and 12 bases stayed unmatched. Germline V gene lookup returns CDR1 LGHNA and CDR2 YNFKEQ. The CDR3 bases are TGTGCCAGCAGAAGGGGTACTAGCGGGGGAGGATACCAAGAGACCCAGTACTTC. This encodes CASRRGTSGGGYQETQYF.

The rearrangement links TRBV12-3 or TRBV12-4 to TRBJ1-2; 10 bases fit TRBD1. The V gene end was trimmed by 6 bases and the J gene end by 6 bases; junction bases not matched to a gene: 1. The CDR3 runs to 12 residues. The CDR3 is CASRGTGDGYTF. Here the CDR3 DNA reads TGTGCCAGCAGGGGGACAGGGGATGGCTACACCTTC.

This clonotype was seen a few times. The chain recombines TRBV5-1 with TRBJ2-5, with D perhaps matching TRBD1 (6 bases). The CDR3 loop spans 15 amino acids. V was clipped by 0 bases and J by 4 bases, with 13 bases between them. CDR1 is SGHRS and CDR2 is YFSETQ in the germline V gene. This CDR3 is CASSLEQGRIETQYF. In nucleotides, the CDR3 is TGCGCCAGCAGCTTGGAACAGGGTCGGATAGAGACCCAGTACTTC.

This clonotype was detected a few times. The genes are TRBV5-1 and TRBJ1-5, with no clear D. Trimming pared 1 base from V and 6 bases from J, leaving 14 bases between. Per germline, CDR1 SGHRS and CDR2 YFSETQ. This CDR3 comprises 15 residues. The CDR3 loop is CASSLNPGSGQPQHF. The CDR3 DNA sequence: TGCGCCAGCAGCTTGAATCCAGGCTCGGGTCAGCCCCAGCATTTT. The full variable domain, with the rest looked up from reference TRBV5-1 and TRBJ1-5, is KAGVTQTPRYLIKTRGQQVTLSCSPISGHRSVSWYQQTPGQGLQFLFEYFSETQRNKGNFPGRFSGRQFSNSRSEMNVSTLELGDSALYLCASSLNPGSGQPQHFGDGTRLSIL.

This clonotype appeared many times. This chain joins TRBV2 and TRBJ2-4; D is possibly TRBD2 (7 bases). CDR1 and CDR2 from the germline V gene are SNHLY and FYNNEI. The CDR3 totals 14 residues. Trimming removed 0 bases from V and 8 bases from J, with 11 bases in between. CDR3 nucleotide sequence: TGTGCCAGCAGTGAAGCGGGGGGGCTAGACATTCAGTACTTC. Amino acids: CASSEAGGLDIQYF.

V and J are TRBV10-3 and TRBJ1-2, with TRBD1 matching over 7 bases. The CDR3 loop spans 14 amino acids. Germline V gene data show CDR1 as ENHRY and CDR2 as SYGVKD. V shed 6 bases and J 4 bases; nucleotides not matched to a gene: 8. CDR3 sequence: CAISQGTAGYGYTF. CDR3 sequence (DNA): TGTGCCATCAGCCAGGGGACAGCCGGCTATGGCTACACCTTC.

This clonotype appeared a few times. The CDR3 DNA reads TGCAGTGCTAGAGGTGCTAGCGGGGGTCTAACGCAAGAGACCCAGTACTTC. This gives the protein CSARGASGGLTQETQYF. This chain connects TRBV20-1 to TRBJ2-5, with 10 bases matching TRBD2. The CDR3 contains 17 residues. Trimming removed 1 base from V and 2 bases from J; junction bases left unmatched: 10. Germline lookup yields CDR1 DFQATT and CDR2 SNEGSKA (reference sequence).

This clonotype was recorded many times. Here the CDR3 reads CAISAGGFQGQPQHF. In DNA form, the CDR3 reads TGTGCCATCAGTGCAGGCGGGTTTCAGGGGCAGCCCCAGCATTTT. The rearrangement links TRBV10-3 to TRBJ1-5; D might be TRBD1 (6 bases). The CDR3 is 15 amino acids. The germline CDR1 and CDR2 sequences are ENHRY and SYGVKD. The germline V and J ends were trimmed by 4 bases and 7 bases, with 17 bases remaining between them.

The chain has TRBV20-1 and TRBJ2-5, with 9 bases matching TRBD1. From germline, CDR1 is DFQATT and CDR2 SNEGSKA (reference sequence). Trimming at V came to 0 bases and at J to 0 bases, leaving 5 bases not matched to a gene. The CDR3 is made up of 16 amino acids. CDR3 nucleotides: TGCAGTGCTAGAGAGACCTGGACAGGGGACCAAGAGACCCAGTACTTC. Protein sequence: CSARETWTGDQETQYF.

V usage is TRBV15 and J usage is TRBJ2-7, with D unresolved. CDR3 length: 16 residues. Germline lookup yields CDR1 LNHNV and CDR2 YYDKDF (reference sequence). The V end lost 0 bases, the J end lost 3 bases, and 15 bases lay between the germline ends. CDR3 loop: CATSREGNSGDYEQYF. The CDR3 DNA follows: TGTGCCACCAGCAGAGAAGGTAACAGTGGAGACTACGAGCAGTACTTC.

This clonotype was recorded at least ten times. J is TRBJ1-5 and V is TRBV10-3; D is undetermined. The CDR3 consists of 13 residues. Trimming took 0 bases from V and 7 from J, leaving 7 bases between them. Germline assignment: CDR1 ENHRY and CDR2 SYGVKD. The CDR3 region is CAISESPGQPQHF. In DNA form, the CDR3 reads TGTGCCATCAGTGAGTCCCCGGGGCAGCCCCAGCATTTT.

This clonotype showed up just a few times. This chain links TRBV6-5 with TRBJ2-7; D gene ambiguous. Germline V gene lookup returns CDR1 MNHEY and CDR2 SVGAGI. This CDR3 spans 13 amino acids. Trimming pared 2 bases from V and 2 bases from J, leaving 7 bases between. The CDR3 DNA follows: TGTGCCAGCAGTTACCAGCATCCCTACGAGCAGTACTTC. This translates into CASSYQHPYEQYF.